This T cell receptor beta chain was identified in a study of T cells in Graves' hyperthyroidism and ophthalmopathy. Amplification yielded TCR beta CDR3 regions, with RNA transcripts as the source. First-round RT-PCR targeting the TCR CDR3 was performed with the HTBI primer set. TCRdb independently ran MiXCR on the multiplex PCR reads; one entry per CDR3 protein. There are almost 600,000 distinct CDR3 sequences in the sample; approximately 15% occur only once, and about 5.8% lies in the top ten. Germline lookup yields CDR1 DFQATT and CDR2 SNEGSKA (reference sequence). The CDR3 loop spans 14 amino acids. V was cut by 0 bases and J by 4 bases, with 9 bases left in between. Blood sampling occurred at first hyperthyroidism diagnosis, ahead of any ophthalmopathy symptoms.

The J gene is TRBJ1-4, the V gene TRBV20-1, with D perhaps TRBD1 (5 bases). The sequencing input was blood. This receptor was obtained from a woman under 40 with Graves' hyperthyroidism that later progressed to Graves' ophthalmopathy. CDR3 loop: CSAREAGYNEKLFF. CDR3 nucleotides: TGCAGTGCTAGAGAAGCAGGGTATAATGAAAAACTGTTTTTT.